This record looks at one T cell receptor (beta chain) sequence and its context. Trimming removed 1 base from V and 0 bases from J, with 4 bases in between. CDR1 is SGHTS, CDR2 YDEGEE, per germline. The CDR3 loop spans 13 amino acids. The study gave focal radiation plus ipilimumab CTLA-4 blockade to patients with chemo-refractory metastatic non-small-cell lung cancer. The table came from immunoSEQ multiplex PCR; TCRdb's copy has only in-frame clones and leaves some out. The table includes around 59,000 clones, over 65% detected once. These data are taken from a study of radiotherapy plus CTLA-4 blockade in lung cancer.

The receptor was derived from a human donor with non-small cell lung cancer who had a partial response to radiotherapy plus ipilimumab. This chain links TRBV5-8 with TRBJ1-1; D uncertain. Sequencing was performed on peripheral blood, taken from a patient treated with radiotherapy plus ipilimumab. DNA for the CDR3: TGTGCCAGCAGCTTGAGCCTGAACACTGAAGCTTTCTTT. Its translation is CASSLSLNTEAFF.